This TCR beta chain was recorded in a study of T cell repertoires in cytomegalovirus infection. Study-level information: Through public TCR beta signatures, both CMV infection and matching HLA type were indicated. The study's findings and limits: What dominated the ex vivo response were HLA-C-restricted CMV-specific TCR beta clonotypes. Carriage of CMV together with the relevant HLA was identifiable through cumulative public TCR beta family frequency.

For this clonotype: Antigen unknown.

Germline V gene data show CDR1 as SQVTM and CDR2 as ANQGSEA. CDR3 size: 13 residues. Trimming removed 3 bases from V and 2 bases from J, with 11 bases in between. TCRdb independently ran MiXCR on the reads; one entry per CDR3 protein. The sample gives under 300,000 distinct CDR3 sequences, more than 9% of which show up once; approximately 1.8% is in the top ten. This sequence was found in a human donor in good health (CMV status not recorded). Some clones in this sample may be carry-over from other donors' samples. Sample: PBMCs. The chain carries TRBV29-1 and TRBJ2-7; TRBD1 might be the D (5 bases). The chain's CDR3 is CSVEEGETYEQYF. The CDR3 bases are TGCAGCGTTGAGGAAGGGGAAACCTACGAGCAGTACTTC.